The subject of this entry is one T cell receptor (beta chain). The antigen remains undetermined. TCRdb used MiXCR to reprocess the RT-PCR reads, holding one entry per CDR3 protein. The repertoire holds about 830,000 distinct CDR3 sequences, with approximately 17% as singletons. This specimen belongs to a study of response to subunit inactivated influenza vaccine. The study, taken as a whole, reports: Few new T cells, the authors suggested, are recruited by each seasonal influenza vaccination.

Germline trimming cut 2 bases from V and 0 bases from J; bases unmatched to any gene: 3. Looked up from germline, CDR1 is MGHRA and CDR2 is YSYEKL. There are 15 residues in the CDR3. The sequences come from PBMCs from blood, collected around 5 days after vaccination. The chain joins TRBV4-1 to TRBJ1-1, with TRBD1 matching over 7 bases. The receptor was derived from a man between 45 and 60 years old who received an inactivated influenza vaccine. The CDR3 region has the DNA TGCGCCAGCAGCCAACCGGGACAGTTGAACACTGAAGCTTTCTTT. Translation gives CASSQPGQLNTEAFF.